This passage covers 14 T cell receptor beta chains from one sample sequenced in a study of cytomegalovirus exposure and HLA in healthy donors. Researchers ran the PCR with 60 Vbeta and 13 Jbeta primers. The data were produced by immunoSEQ multiplex PCR, yet TCRdb's version contains in-frame clones alone and is incomplete. The data contain roughly 250,000 clones, almost 85% of them singletons. Sequencing was done on a sample of PBMCs. The source of these receptors is a woman aged 40-49 years in good health and CMV-seropositive.

The chain combines TRBV13 with TRBJ1-1, with a weak D call TRBD1 (5 bases). V lost 5 bases, J lost 2 bases, and 12 bases lay in between. In germline, CDR1 is PRHDT, CDR2 FYEKMQ (reference sequence). The CDR3 covers 14 residues. This chain's CDR3 is CASSPWGLNTEAFF. CDR3 DNA sequence: TGTGCCAGCAGCCCCTGGGGACTTAACACTGAAGCTTTCTTT.

This sequence joins TRBV7-9 and TRBJ1-3, with TRBD1 as a possible D gene (5 bases). The V end lost 5 bases, the J end lost 0 bases, and 14 bases lay between the germline ends. This CDR3 comprises 16 residues. CDR1 SEHNR and CDR2 FQNEAQ come from the germline V gene (reference sequence). DNA of the CDR3: TGTGCCAGCAGCCTCCAGGGACTCAGCTCTGGAAACACCATATATTTT. It is translated as CASSLQGLSSGNTIYF.

This chain connects TRBV7-8 to TRBJ2-7; 7 bases are a match to TRBD2. The V and J ends lost 3 bases and 0 bases, in that order; junction bases with no gene match: 8. Per germline, CDR1 SGHVS and CDR2 FQNEAQ. This CDR3 has 16 amino acids. The CDR3, as DNA: TGTGCCAGCAGCTTGGGTACGCGGGGGTACTCCTACGAGCAGTACTTC. Protein product: CASSLGTRGYSYEQYF.

This chain links TRBV9 with TRBJ2-7; 8 positions agree with TRBD1. V lost 0 bases, J lost 4 bases, and 6 bases stayed unmatched. Germline V CDR1 and CDR2: SGDLS, YYNGEE. This CDR3 has 15 residues. The CDR3 sequence: CASSVGWTGIYEQYF. The CDR3 DNA follows: TGTGCCAGCAGCGTAGGTTGGACAGGGATATACGAGCAGTACTTC.

The chain employs TRBV7-8 and TRBJ2-5; 10 bases map to TRBD1. From germline, CDR1 is SGHVS and CDR2 FQNEAQ. With 3 bases clipped from V and 4 bases from J, the junction kept 5 bases outside the gene matches. The CDR3 has 15 amino acids. In DNA, the CDR3 is TGTGCCAGCAGCTTGCGGACAGGGGGGGGAGAGACCCAGTACTTC. This translates into CASSLRTGGGETQYF.

The genes are TRBV6-1 and TRBJ1-1, with 9 bases fitting TRBD1. The CDR3 contains 15 residues. The junction had 9 bases not matched to a gene; V was cut back by 6 bases and J by 4 bases. Germline V gene lookup returns CDR1 MNHNS and CDR2 SASEGT. The chain's CDR3 is CASSRDRAGATEAFF. The CDR3, as DNA: TGTGCCAGCAGCCGGGACAGGGCCGGAGCCACTGAAGCTTTCTTT.

The chain joins TRBV15 to TRBJ1-1; D is perhaps TRBD1 (6 bases). V gave up 1 base and J gave up 7 bases, with 19 bases separating them. The CDR3 extends over 16 amino acids. Per germline, CDR1 LNHNV and CDR2 YYDKDF (reference sequence). The CDR3 is CATSRGTGILTGEAFF. CDR3 DNA: TGTGCCACCAGCAGAGGCACAGGGATACTAACGGGTGAAGCTTTCTTT.

This clone came up once. The gene calls are TRBV19 and TRBJ2-2; 8 nucleotides line up with TRBD2. CDR3 size: 19 residues. J lost 6 bases, V lost 4 bases, and 19 bases had no gene match. Germline CDR1 LNHDA, CDR2 SQIVND (reference sequence). Here the CDR3 DNA reads TGTGCCAGTAGTAGCACACCGAACCTCGGGGCGGGAGGCTCCGGGGAGCTGTTTTTT. Translated, it gives CASSSTPNLGAGGSGELFF.

The chain links TRBV7-2 to TRBJ1-2; D perhaps matches TRBD1 (6 bases). The length of the CDR3 is 13 residues. V shed 2 bases and J shed 8 bases, with 12 bases lying between them. Germline CDR1 and CDR2: SGHTA and FQGNSA. CDR3 amino acids: CASSLSQDRGYTF. The CDR3 DNA follows: TGTGCCAGCAGCTTAAGCCAGGACAGAGGCTACACCTTC.

This chain joins TRBV6-1 and TRBJ1-2, with D perhaps matching TRBD1 (6 bases). The CDR3 extends over 14 amino acids. V was pared by 5 bases and J by 2 bases, with 12 bases between. Per the germline V gene, CDR1 is MNHNS and CDR2 is SASEGT. The CDR3 nucleotides read TGTGCCAGCAGTCCAAGGGACATCAACTATGGCTACACCTTC. Amino acids: CASSPRDINYGYTF.

There are a few counts of this clone. The V gene is TRBV27, the J gene TRBJ2-3; weak D call: TRBD2 (6 bases). This CDR3 is 16 amino acids long. Germline assignment: CDR1 MNHEY and CDR2 SMNVEV (reference sequence). Trimming left V 4 bases short and J 0 bases short, with 14 bases between. Written as DNA, the CDR3 is TGTGCCAGCAGTTCCCGACTAGTACGAAGCACAGATACGCAGTATTTT. Protein: CASSSRLVRSTDTQYF.

This clone was seen a single time. The chain couples TRBV5-4 to TRBJ1-5; D gene unclear. The CDR3 has 14 residues. Trimming shortened V by 4 bases and J by 3 bases, and 11 bases separated the two germline ends. Germline V lookup: CDR1 SGHNT, CDR2 YYREEE (reference sequence). DNA of the CDR3: TGTGCCAGCAGCCTAGACGGTTCCAATCAGCCCCAGCATTTT. It yields the protein CASSLDGSNQPQHF.

V is TRBV7-2 and J is TRBJ2-4; D might be TRBD2 (6 bases). Germline CDR1 SGHTA, CDR2 FQGNSA. V was shortened by 1 base and J by 0 bases, with 10 bases between the two germline ends. CDR3 length equals 16 residues. This chain's CDR3 is CASSLGGARAKNIQYF. In DNA, the CDR3 is TGTGCCAGCAGCTTAGGCGGGGCGCGAGCCAAAAACATTCAGTACTTC.

The table lists this clone with a count of one. The chain combines TRBV18 with TRBJ2-2; D remains unclear. Trimming shortened V by 6 bases and J by 7 bases, and 6 bases separated the two germline ends. The CDR3 consists of 11 residues. Germline V gene lookup returns CDR1 KGHSH and CDR2 LQKENI. CDR3 DNA: TGTGCCAGCTCCGGCGGCGGGGAGCTGTTTTTT. Its protein product is CASSGGGELFF.